The 12 T cell receptor beta chains below were found in one sample sequenced in a study of siplizumab effects on memory and regulatory T cells. Measured with immunoSEQ multiplex PCR; TCRdb has only the in-frame clones, and not every one. The repertoire consists of 70,000 to 90,000 clones, with 93% occurring once and the leading ten covering roughly 4.7%. Material: CD8+ T cells sorted from blood. Receptors were obtained from a human donor in good health.

The V and J genes are TRBV13 and TRBJ1-1, with D possibly being TRBD1 (6 bases). This CDR3 is built from 14 residues. Trimming removed 1 base at V and 10 bases at J, with 16 bases between. CDR1 PRHDT and CDR2 FYEKMQ come from the germline V gene (reference sequence). The CDR3 region is CASSLARDTTTAFF. Here the CDR3 DNA reads TGTGCCAGCAGCTTAGCCCGGGACACTACGACAGCTTTCTTT. Using reference TRBV13 and TRBJ1-1 for the parts outside the CDR3, the full variable domain is AAGVIQSPRHLIKEKRETATLKCYPIPRHDTVYWYQQGPGQDPQFLISFYEKMQSDKGSIPDRFSAQQFSDYHSELNMSSLELGDSALYFCASSLARDTTTAFFGQGTRLTVV.

J is TRBJ1-4 and V is TRBV6-4; D not certain. Deletions cut 7 bases from V and 1 base from J, with 16 bases between. In germline, CDR1 is MRHNA, CDR2 SNTAGT. The CDR3 has 16 residues. The DNA for the CDR3 is TGTGCCAGCAAGTGCCGCCAAATGGGAACTAATGAAAAACTGTTTTTT. Translated, it gives CASKCRQMGTNEKLFF.

Note on this clone: This sample includes further DNA sequences coding for the same CDR3. This rearrangement joins TRBV19 to TRBJ2-2; D unclear. There are 12 residues in the CDR3. Germline CDR1 is LNHDA and CDR2 is SQIVND (reference sequence). V gave up 2 bases and J gave up 4 bases, with 2 bases separating them. The CDR3 loop is CASSIPTGELFF. DNA for the CDR3: TGTGCCAGTAGTATACCCACCGGGGAGCTGTTTTTT. Together with reference TRBV19 and TRBJ2-2, the CDR3 gives the full variable domain: DGGITQSPKYLFRKEGQNVTLSCEQNLNHDAMYWYRQDPGQGLRLIYYSQIVNDFQKGDIAEGYSVSREKKESFPLTVTSAQKNPTAFYLCASSIPTGELFFGEGSRLTVL.

The CDR3, as DNA: TGTGCCAGCAGCTTACTAGATGAGAACACTGAAGCTTTCTTT. It specifies CASSLLDENTEAFF. The V call is TRBV7-9, the J call TRBJ1-1; D is undetermined. CDR3 length: 14 residues. The ends were cut back, 2 bases at V and 1 base at J, with 8 bases in the middle. Germline assignment: CDR1 SEHNR and CDR2 FQNEAQ (reference sequence).

The CDR3 here is CASADRSGTYEQYF. In DNA form, the CDR3 reads TGTGCCAGCGCCGACAGGTCGGGGACCTACGAGCAGTACTTC. The chain uses TRBV27 and TRBJ2-7, with D maybe TRBD1 (6 bases). The CDR3 loop spans 14 amino acids. CDR1 MNHEY and CDR2 SMNVEV come from the germline V gene (reference sequence). Trimming removed 8 bases from V and 2 bases from J, with 16 bases in between.

CDR3 nucleotide sequence: TGTGCCAGCAGCCTCGGGACTAGCGGGCCCTACGAGCAGTACTTC. Amino acids: CASSLGTSGPYEQYF. This rearrangement joins TRBV7-9 to TRBJ2-7; TRBD2 aligns across 12 bases. V gave up 5 bases and J gave up 2 bases; unmatched junction bases: 4. Germline assignment: CDR1 SEHNR and CDR2 FQNEAQ (reference sequence). CDR3 length: 15 residues.

This chain uses TRBV10-3 with TRBJ2-7; D remains ambiguous. This CDR3 spans 13 amino acids. Looked up from germline, CDR1 is ENHRY and CDR2 is SYGVKD. Trimming pared 0 bases from V and 6 bases from J, leaving 9 bases between. In DNA form, the CDR3 reads TGTGCCATCAGTGAGTCCTCAGGCCTCGAGCAGTACTTC. Protein sequence: CAISESSGLEQYF.

This chain links TRBV29-1 with TRBJ1-2; D gene ambiguous. V gave up 6 bases and J gave up 6 bases, with 8 bases separating them. Germline V lookup: CDR1 SQVTM, CDR2 ANQGSEA. The length of the CDR3 is 10 residues. CDR3 loop: CSVPSDGYTF. The CDR3 DNA follows: TGCAGCGTGCCGTCGGATGGCTACACCTTC.

This chain joins TRBV7-9 and TRBJ2-3; no definite D call. With 0 bases removed from V and 2 bases from J, the gap between germline ends came to 12 bases. The CDR3 consists of 16 residues. The germline CDR1 and CDR2 sequences are SEHNR and FQNEAQ (reference sequence). This CDR3 is CASSLAWIDPTDTQYF. The CDR3 nucleotides read TGTGCCAGCAGCTTAGCGTGGATTGACCCCACAGATACGCAGTATTTT.

A single count supports this clone. The chain links TRBV29-1 to TRBJ2-7; D not certain. The germline CDR1 and CDR2 sequences are SQVTM and ANQGSEA. V dropped 3 bases and J dropped 3 bases, with 9 bases sitting between them. This CDR3 region has 12 residues. The CDR3: CSVDEQDYEQYF. CDR3 DNA sequence: TGCAGCGTTGATGAACAAGACTACGAGCAGTACTTC.

This clone occurred once. The gene calls are TRBV25-1 and TRBJ2-3, with TRBD1 as a possible D gene (6 bases). Germline-derived CDR1 and CDR2 are MGHDK and SYGVNS. Deletions cut 3 bases from V and 1 base from J, with 14 bases between. The CDR3 is made up of 16 amino acids. The CDR3 DNA sequence: TGTGCCAGCAGTGACCCCCACAGGGACGGCACAGATACGCAGTATTTT. This translates into CASSDPHRDGTDTQYF.

As DNA, the CDR3 is TGTGCCAGCAGTCGGACAGGGGGAGAGACCCAGTACTTC. The encoded protein is CASSRTGGETQYF. The gene calls are TRBV2 and TRBJ2-5; 10 nucleotides align to TRBD1. The CDR3 runs to 13 residues. Trimming at V came to 5 bases and at J to 4 bases, leaving 1 base not matched to a gene. CDR1 and CDR2 from the germline V gene are SNHLY and FYNNEI.